Presented here are 9 T cell receptor beta chains from one specimen sequenced in a study of kidney transplant recipient with SARS-CoV-2 infection. MiXCR was run by TCRdb on the reads, yielding one entry per CDR3 protein. The sample has fewer than 250,000 distinct CDR3 sequences, under 35% seen once. The specimen comprised a blood sample, sampled at baseline and on approximately day 120 from a kidney transplant recipient. These receptors were obtained from a male patient between 25 and 39 years old who had COVID-19 and was a kidney transplant recipient. Some T cells may be supplied by the graft donor.

The chain employs TRBV11-2 and TRBJ1-2; D unclear. V lost 8 bases, J lost 4 bases, and 26 bases lay in between. The CDR3 has 17 residues. Germline CDR1 SGHAT, CDR2 FQNNGV. The CDR3 loop reads CASGTSRTSRKTYGYTF. The CDR3 coding sequence is TGTGCCAGCGGCACTAGTAGAACAAGCAGAAAGACCTATGGCTACACCTTC.

This clonotype was seen ten or more times. V gene TRBV4-3 combines with J gene TRBJ2-5; maybe TRBD2 (5 bases). From germline, CDR1 is LGHNA and CDR2 YSLEER. The length of the CDR3 is 15 residues. V was pared by 2 bases and J by 4 bases, with 14 bases between. CDR3 loop: CASSQFRGRGETQYF. The CDR3 DNA is TGCGCCAGCAGCCAATTTCGAGGGAGAGGAGAGACCCAGTACTTC.

The sample holds one count of this clonotype. The chain combines TRBV7-3 with TRBJ1-2; D is uncertain. V shed 4 bases and J shed 4 bases, with 22 bases lying between them. The CDR3 has 17 amino acids. Germline values: CDR1 SGHTA, CDR2 FQGTGA. CDR3 in amino acids: CASSSRSDAWKTYGYTF. Written as DNA, the CDR3 is TGTGCCAGCAGCTCTAGATCAGACGCTTGGAAGACCTATGGCTACACCTTC.

The chain is built from TRBV5-5 and TRBJ1-2; D is unresolved. Between the trimmed V and J ends, which lost 10 bases and 4 bases, there was a span of 26 bases. The CDR3 has 16 residues. Looked up from germline, CDR1 is SGHKS and CDR2 is YYEKEE (reference sequence). The CDR3 protein is CAGDPDVSRKTYGYTF. The CDR3 DNA reads TGTGCCGGCGATCCCGATGTCTCGCGAAAGACCTATGGCTACACCTTC.

This clonotype has at least ten counts. CDR3 loop: CASSGANHEGKTYGYTF. The CDR3 DNA follows: TGTGCCAGCAGCGGAGCGAATCACGAGGGAAAGACCTATGGCTACACCTTC. The rearrangement uses TRBV7-1 and TRBJ1-2; D unclear. TRBV7-1 is treated as an ORF (open reading frame) with a function not yet certain. The ends were cut back, 5 bases at V and 4 bases at J, with 23 bases in the middle. The CDR3 extends over 17 amino acids.

Notes on this clonotype: The junction departs from germline at one end; a sequencing error may be responsible. The chain recombines TRBV7-4 with TRBJ1-2; no reliable D call. The CDR3 is made up of 17 amino acids. Germline CDR1 and CDR2: SGHVT and SQSDAQ. CDR3 in DNA: TGTGCCAGCAGCATTGAAACTTCAGCTCGAAAGACCTATGGCCACACCTTC. Amino acid sequence: CASSIETSARKTYGHTF.

Of note for this clonotype: This clone may be a read error of a much larger clone one base away. This chain links TRBV10-3 with TRBJ1-6; 8 nucleotides match TRBD1. With 5 bases clipped from V and 10 bases from J, the junction kept 10 bases outside the gene matches. CDR3 length: 15 amino acids. Germline CDR1 is ENHRY and CDR2 is SYGVKD. The CDR3 is CAISNTGGLGSPLHF. The CDR3 DNA reads as TGTGCCATCAGTAATACAGGGGGTCTTGGATCACCCCTCCACTTT.

Comments on this clonotype: This could be a read error, since a much larger clone is one nucleotide away. The CDR3, as DNA: TGTGCCACCAGTGCCTTACCTAGTACCAGAAGGACCTATGGCTACACCTTC. Residues: CATSALPSTRRTYGYTF. The chain combines TRBV24-1 with TRBJ1-2, with D hard to call. Deletions cut 5 bases from V and 4 bases from J, with 22 bases between. Germline V gene data show CDR1 as KGHDR and CDR2 as SFDVKD. The CDR3 consists of 17 residues.

The chain joins TRBV20-1 to TRBJ1-5; D is ambiguous. Germline V gives CDR1 DFQATT, CDR2 SNEGSKA (reference sequence). Deletions cut 3 bases from V and 4 bases from J, with 7 bases between. The CDR3 length is 12 residues. CDR3 region: CSARTSNQPQHF. CDR3 nucleotide sequence: TGCAGTGCTAGGACATCGAATCAGCCCCAGCATTTT.